Presented here are 12 T cell receptor beta chains from one specimen sequenced in a study of CD8+ T cells in alopecia areata. The authors extracted RNA and reverse transcribed it into cDNA as the sequencing template. The method was immunoSEQ multiplex PCR; TCRdb's version includes in-frame clones alone and lacks a portion of them. The table includes some 120,000 clones, over 55% detected once. As for treatment: oral pan-JAK inhibitor, 5-10 mg twice daily. Here the sequenced sample was CD4+ T cells sorted from blood, taken at week 4, from a patient treated with tofacitinib. These receptors were obtained from a human donor with alopecia areata.

This chain connects TRBV9 to TRBJ2-5; 7 bases agree with TRBD1. Trimming at V came to 0 bases and at J to 5 bases, leaving 7 bases not matched to a gene. Germline V lookup: CDR1 SGDLS, CDR2 YYNGEE. The length of the CDR3 is 15 residues. Here the CDR3 DNA reads TGTGCCAGCAGCGTAGGACACCAGGGGGTCGAGACCCAGTACTTC. Translated, it gives CASSVGHQGVETQYF.

CDR3: CASRSSDRGSTEAFF. The CDR3 DNA reads as TGCGCCAGCAGATCCTCGGACAGGGGGTCCACTGAAGCTTTCTTT. The gene calls are TRBV5-1 and TRBJ1-1; 10 bases align to TRBD1. Germline loops: CDR1 SGHRS, CDR2 YFSETQ. The CDR3 length is 15 residues. With V trimmed by 5 bases and J by 4 bases, 8 bases remained unmatched.

J is TRBJ2-5 and V is TRBV4-3; perhaps D is TRBD1 or TRBD2 (5 bases each). V lost 1 base and J 1 base, leaving 10 bases between the germline ends. The CDR3 runs to 15 residues. The germline V gene encodes CDR1 LGHNA and CDR2 YSLEER. The CDR3 here is CASSQGAGGQETQYF. The CDR3 DNA sequence: TGCGCCAGCAGCCAAGGGGCTGGGGGCCAAGAGACCCAGTACTTC.

The V gene is TRBV7-2, the J gene TRBJ2-4; D is unresolved. The V and J ends lost 2 bases and 5 bases respectively, with 4 bases between them. This CDR3 has 12 amino acids. CDR1 SGHTA and CDR2 FQGNSA come from the germline V gene. CDR3 in DNA: TGTGCCAGCAGCTTAATCCAAAACATTCAGTACTTC. This translates into CASSLIQNIQYF.

The J gene is TRBJ1-6, the V gene TRBV4-1; TRBD1 aligns across 8 bases. V lost 3 bases and J lost 10; bases outside the gene matches: 8. The CDR3 has 15 amino acids. Germline CDR1 is MGHRA and CDR2 is YSYEKL. CDR3 protein: CASSQMTGVRSPLHF. The CDR3 DNA follows: TGCGCCAGCAGCCAGATGACAGGGGTACGGTCACCCCTCCACTTT.

This clone was seen just once. The rearrangement joins TRBV5-1 to TRBJ2-5, with 7 positions matching TRBD1. The closer fit of TRBJ2-7 to the DNA end suggests the J call may be wrong. The CDR3 spans 15 residues. The germline V gene has CDR1 SGHRS and CDR2 YFSETQ. CDR3 DNA: TGCGCCAGCAGATACAATGACAGGGTCTTCTACGAGCAGTACTTC. This encodes CASRYNDRVFYEQYF.

The rearrangement links TRBV14 to TRBJ2-3; 7 bases map to TRBD2. Germline CDR1 is SGHDN and CDR2 is FVKESK. Trimming at V came to 4 bases and at J to 5 bases, leaving 12 bases not matched to a gene. The CDR3 length is 16 residues. The CDR3 sequence is CASSRLRGGGVDTQYF. The CDR3, as DNA: TGTGCCAGCAGCCGCCTTCGAGGCGGGGGAGTAGATACGCAGTATTTT.

This clone came up a few times. The chain joins TRBV5-1 to TRBJ2-5; D call uncertain. The CDR3 runs to 14 residues. The V end was cut by 0 bases, the J end by 5 bases, with 11 bases between. The V gene's germline CDR1 is SGHRS and CDR2 YFSETQ. The CDR3 reads CASSLELSYETQYF. CDR3 nucleotide sequence: TGCGCCAGCAGCTTGGAACTGAGTTATGAGACCCAGTACTTC.

V and J are TRBV5-4 and TRBJ2-1, with 7 positions matching TRBD1. This CDR3 is 14 amino acids long. J was trimmed by 7 bases and V by 0 bases; bases with no gene match: 4. Germline V gives CDR1 SGHNT, CDR2 YYREEE (reference sequence). The CDR3 protein is CASSLEQGENEQFF. In DNA, the CDR3 is TGTGCCAGCAGCTTGGAGCAGGGGGAAAATGAGCAGTTCTTC. Supplemented by reference TRBV5-4 and TRBJ2-1, the full variable domain reads ETGVTQSPTHLIKTRGQQVTLRCSSQSGHNTVSWYQQALGQGPQFIFQYYREEENGRGNFPPRFSGLQFPNYSSELNVNALELDDSALYLCASSLEQGENEQFFGPGTRLTVL.

A single count supports this clone. The chain employs TRBV19 and TRBJ2-6; D is ambiguous. Looked up from germline, CDR1 is LNHDA and CDR2 is SQIVND (reference sequence). This CDR3 is 14 amino acids long. Trimming took 1 base from V and 2 from J, leaving 3 bases between them. CDR3 amino acids: CASSIGAGANVLTF. The CDR3 coding sequence is TGTGCCAGTAGTATAGGGGCTGGGGCCAACGTCCTGACTTTC.

V and J are TRBV30 and TRBJ2-7; D gene ambiguous. This CDR3 contains 12 residues. The germline gives CDR1 GTSNPN, CDR2 SVGIG (reference sequence). Trimming removed 1 base from V and 3 bases from J, with 7 bases in between. This CDR3 is CAWSGAFYEQYF. The CDR3 nucleotides are TGTGCCTGGAGTGGGGCTTTCTACGAGCAGTACTTC. The whole variable domain, filled in from reference TRBV30 and TRBJ2-7, reads SQTIHQWPATLVQPVGSPLSLECTVEGTSNPNLYWYRQAAGRGLQLLFYSVGIGQISSEVPQNLSASRPQDRQFILSSKKLLLSDSGFYLCAWSGAFYEQYFGPGTRLTVT.

CDR3 coding DNA: TGTGCCAGCAGCTTAGTCCGTACTGAAGCTTTCTTT. Translating gives CASSLVRTEAFF. The genes are TRBV7-9 and TRBJ1-1, with D unresolved. Germline V lookup: CDR1 SEHNR, CDR2 FQNEAQ (reference sequence). The V and J ends lost 1 base and 5 bases respectively, with 5 bases between them. CDR3 length: 12 amino acids.